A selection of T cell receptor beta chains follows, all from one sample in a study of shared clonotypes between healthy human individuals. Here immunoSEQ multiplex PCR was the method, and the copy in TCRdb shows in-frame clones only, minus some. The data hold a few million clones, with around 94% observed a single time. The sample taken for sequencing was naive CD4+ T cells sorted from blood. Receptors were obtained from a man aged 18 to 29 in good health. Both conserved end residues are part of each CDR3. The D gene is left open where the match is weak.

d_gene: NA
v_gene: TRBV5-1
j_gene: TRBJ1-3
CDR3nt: TGCGCCAGCAGCTTGGATGGAGGGGCATCTGGAAACACCATATATTTT
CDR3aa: CASSLDGGASGNTIYF

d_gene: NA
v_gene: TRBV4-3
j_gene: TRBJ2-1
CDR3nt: TGCGCCAGCAGCCAAGATTCTGTCCTAGCGTGGAAGGGTGAGCAGTTCTTC
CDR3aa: CASSQDSVLAWKGEQFF

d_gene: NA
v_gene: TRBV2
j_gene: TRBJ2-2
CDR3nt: TGTGCCAGCAGTGTTCACGCGGCCGGGGAGCTGTTTTTT
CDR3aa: CASSVHAAGELFF

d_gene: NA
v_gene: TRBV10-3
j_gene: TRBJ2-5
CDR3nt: TGTGCCATCAGTGAATCCCATGAGACCCAGTACTTC
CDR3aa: CAISESHETQYF

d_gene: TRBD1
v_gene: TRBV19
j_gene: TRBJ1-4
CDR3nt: TGTGCCAGTAGTACGTCCGGGACAGCTGATGAAAAACTGTTTTTT
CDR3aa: CASSTSGTADEKLFF

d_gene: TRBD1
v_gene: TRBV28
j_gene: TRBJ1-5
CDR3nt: TGTGCCAGCAGCAGGACAGGGTTCAATCAGCCCCAGCATTTT
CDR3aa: CASSRTGFNQPQHF

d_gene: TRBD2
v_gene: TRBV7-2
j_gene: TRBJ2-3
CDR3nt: TGTGCCAGCAGCTTAGCGGCGGGAGGGACAGATACGCAGTATTTT
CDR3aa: CASSLAAGGTDTQYF

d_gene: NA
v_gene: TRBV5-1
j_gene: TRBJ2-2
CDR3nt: TGCGCCAGCAGCTCACCCGGGGAGCTGTTTTTT
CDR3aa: CASSSPGELFF

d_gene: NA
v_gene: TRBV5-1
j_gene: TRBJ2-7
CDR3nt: TGCGCCAGCAGCCATTATGGAGGCTCACTGGTTTACGAGCAGTACTTC
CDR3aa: CASSHYGGSLVYEQYF

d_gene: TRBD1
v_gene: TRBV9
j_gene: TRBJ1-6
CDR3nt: TGTGCCAGCAGCGTAGCTGGGACAGGGGACTTACCCCTCCACTTT
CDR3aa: CASSVAGTGDLPLHF

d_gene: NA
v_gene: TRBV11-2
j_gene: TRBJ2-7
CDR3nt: TGTGCCAGCAGCTTACATCAGGGGCAGGGGTACGAGCAGTACTTC
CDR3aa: CASSLHQGQGYEQYF

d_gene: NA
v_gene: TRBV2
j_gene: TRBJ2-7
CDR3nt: TGTGCCAGCAGTGTCGGCAGGGGCTCTTACGAGCAGTACTTC
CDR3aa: CASSVGRGSYEQYF

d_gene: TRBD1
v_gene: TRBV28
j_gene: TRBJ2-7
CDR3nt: TGTGCCAGCAGTTTCCCCCTTACCGGGACAGGGGGCTACGAGCAGTACTTC
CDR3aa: CASSFPLTGTGGYEQYF

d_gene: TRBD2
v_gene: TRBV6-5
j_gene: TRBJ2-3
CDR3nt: TGTGCCAGCAGTCTAGCGGGGGGTAGAACGCAGTATTTT
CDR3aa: CASSLAGGRTQYF

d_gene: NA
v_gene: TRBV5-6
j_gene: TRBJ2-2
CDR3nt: TGTGCCAGCAGCCCGGGGGGCGGCGGGGAGCTGTTTTTT
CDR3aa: CASSPGGGGELFF

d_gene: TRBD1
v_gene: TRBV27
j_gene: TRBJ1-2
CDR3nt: TGTGCCAGCAGTTTAGGGGACAGAATCCCCTATGGCTACACCTTC
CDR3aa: CASSLGDRIPYGYTF

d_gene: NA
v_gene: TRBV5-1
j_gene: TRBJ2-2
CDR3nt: TGCGCCAGCAGCCAACTGGGACACCCGAACACCGGGGAGCTGTTTTTT
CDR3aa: CASSQLGHPNTGELFF

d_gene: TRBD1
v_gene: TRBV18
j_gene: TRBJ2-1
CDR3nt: TGTGCCAGCTCACCCGGACAGGAGAGCTCCTACAATGAGCAGTTCTTC
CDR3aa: CASSPGQESSYNEQFF

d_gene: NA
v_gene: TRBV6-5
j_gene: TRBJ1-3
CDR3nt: TGTGCCAGCAGAGGGGGTCTGAGCTCTGGAAACACCATATATTTT
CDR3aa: CASRGGLSSGNTIYF

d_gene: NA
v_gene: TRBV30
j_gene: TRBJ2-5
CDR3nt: TGTGCCTGGAGCCCGGGGTCCCAAGAGACCCAGTACTTC
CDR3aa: CAWSPGSQETQYF

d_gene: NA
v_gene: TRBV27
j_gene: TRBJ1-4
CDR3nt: TGTGCCAGCAGCCGTCGGAGTGCAACTAATGAAAAACTGTTTTTT
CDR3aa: CASSRRSATNEKLFF

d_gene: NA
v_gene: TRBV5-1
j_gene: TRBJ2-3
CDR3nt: TGCGCCAGCAGCTTCGGATCAACAGATACGCAGTATTTT
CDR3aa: CASSFGSTDTQYF

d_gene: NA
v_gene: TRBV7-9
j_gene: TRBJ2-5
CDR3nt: TGTGCCATCACGACAGGTCAAGAGACCCAGTACTTC
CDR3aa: CAITTGQETQYF

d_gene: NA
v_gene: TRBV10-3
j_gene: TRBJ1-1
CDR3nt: TGTGCCATCATTTCGGACACGAACACTGAAGCTTTCTTT
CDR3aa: CAIISDTNTEAFF

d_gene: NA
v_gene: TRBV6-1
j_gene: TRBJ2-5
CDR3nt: TGTGCCAGCAGTGATTTAGGGAAAGAGACCCAGTACTTC
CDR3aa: CASSDLGKETQYF

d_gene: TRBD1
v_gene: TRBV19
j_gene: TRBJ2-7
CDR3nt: TGTGCCAGTAGTATGCCGGGACAGGTTGCCTACGAGCAGTACTTC
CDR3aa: CASSMPGQVAYEQYF